The 7 T cell receptor beta chains listed next were all sequenced from one sample in a study of OX40 agonist ivuxolimab in advanced cancers. Here immunoSEQ multiplex PCR was the method, and the copy in TCRdb shows in-frame clones only, minus some. The table shows tens of thousands of clones, with approximately 88% occurring only once. The sequenced sample was CD4+ or CD8+ T cells sorted from blood, obtained in a trial of the OX40 agonist ivuxolimab. These receptors all stem from an adult with an advanced solid tumor such as melanoma, head and neck, liver or kidney cancer.

This rearrangement joins TRBV19 to TRBJ1-1; 9 bases are shared with TRBD1. Germline trimming cut 7 bases from V and 1 base from J; bases unmatched to any gene: 4. Germline V CDR1 and CDR2: LNHDA, SQIVND (reference sequence). This CDR3 spans 14 amino acids. CDR3 nucleotides: TGTGCCAGTACCCCGGACAGGGGGAACACTGAAGCTTTCTTT. Amino acid sequence: CASTPDRGNTEAFF.

This clone was found once. The chain joins TRBV6-6 to TRBJ2-3; D remains ambiguous. The CDR3 is 12 amino acids. From germline, CDR1 is MNHNY and CDR2 SVGAGI (reference sequence). Trimming stripped 3 bases from V and 6 bases from J, with 7 bases between. The CDR3 coding sequence is TGTGCCAGCAGTTATAGAATGGATACGCAGTATTTT. It encodes CASSYRMDTQYF.

V and J are TRBV5-1 and TRBJ2-1; the D is unclear. Germline loops: CDR1 SGHRS, CDR2 YFSETQ. Trimming left V 0 bases short and J 0 bases short, with 10 bases between. This CDR3 contains 16 residues. The CDR3 protein is CASSLEGIHSYNEQFF. The DNA of the CDR3 is TGCGCCAGCAGCTTGGAGGGCATACACTCCTACAATGAGCAGTTCTTC.

V and J are TRBV7-9 and TRBJ2-7; D is perhaps TRBD1 (6 bases). The germline V gene has CDR1 SEHNR and CDR2 FQNEAQ (reference sequence). The V gene lost 1 base and the J gene lost 5 bases, with 15 bases spanning the gap. The CDR3 is made up of 15 amino acids. The CDR3 DNA reads as TGTGCCAGCAGCTTAGTTGTCCAGGGGCGCGACGAGCAGTACTTC. Translating gives CASSLVVQGRDEQYF.

This chain links TRBV11-2 with TRBJ1-2, with D perhaps TRBD1 (6 bases). Trimming stripped 1 base from V and 5 bases from J, with 11 bases between. The CDR3 consists of 14 residues. Germline assignment: CDR1 SGHAT and CDR2 FQNNGV. The CDR3 DNA reads TGTGCCAGCAGCTTAGGAACAGGGTGGTATGGCTACACCTTC. Encoded protein: CASSLGTGWYGYTF.

The table lists this clone with a count of one. V gene TRBV11-2 combines with J gene TRBJ2-3, with D perhaps being TRBD1 or TRBD2 (5 bases each). Germline V gene lookup returns CDR1 SGHAT and CDR2 FQNNGV. The V gene lost 6 bases and the J gene lost 3 bases, with 7 bases spanning the gap. The CDR3 length is 12 residues. The CDR3 sequence is CASREGTDTQYF. CDR3 nucleotides: TGTGCCAGCAGAGAGGGGACAGATACGCAGTATTTT.

This clone came up once. The chain recombines TRBV7-2 with TRBJ2-5; 8 nucleotides align to TRBD1. Losses at the gene ends were 6 bases for V and 7 bases for J; bases not matched to a gene: 10. The CDR3 has 14 amino acids. Germline V gene sequence: CDR1 SGHTA, CDR2 FQGNSA. The CDR3 bases are TGTGCCAGCAGACCCGGGACAGGAATTTGGACCCAGTACTTC. Translation gives CASRPGTGIWTQYF.